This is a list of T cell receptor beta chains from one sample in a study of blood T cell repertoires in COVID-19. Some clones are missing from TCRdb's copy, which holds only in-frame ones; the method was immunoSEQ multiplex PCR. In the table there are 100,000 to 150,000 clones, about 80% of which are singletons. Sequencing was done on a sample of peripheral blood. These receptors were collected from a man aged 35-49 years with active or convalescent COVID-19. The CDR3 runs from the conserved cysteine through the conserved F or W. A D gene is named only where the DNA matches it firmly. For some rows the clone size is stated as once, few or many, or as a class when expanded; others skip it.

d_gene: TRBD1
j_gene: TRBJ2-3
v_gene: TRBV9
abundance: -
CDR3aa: CASSGGPQRTGRVTDTQYF
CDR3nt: TGTGCCAGCAGCGGTGGCCCCCAGCGGACAGGGCGTGTAACAGATACGCAGTATTTT

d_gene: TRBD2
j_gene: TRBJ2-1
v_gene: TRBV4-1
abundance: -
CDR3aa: CASSLLPPGLAAGGGEQFF
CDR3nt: TGCGCCAGCAGCCTCCTCCCACCCGGACTAGCGGCCGGTGGTGGGGAGCAGTTCTTC

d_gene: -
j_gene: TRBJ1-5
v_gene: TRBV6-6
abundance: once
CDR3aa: CASSYGGGHQPQHF
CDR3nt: TGTGCCAGCAGTTACGGGGGGGGTCATCAGCCCCAGCATTTT

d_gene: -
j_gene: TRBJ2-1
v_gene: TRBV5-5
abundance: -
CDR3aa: CASSSVYGFGGNEQFF
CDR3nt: TGTGCCAGCAGCTCTGTTTACGGTTTTGGCGGCAATGAGCAGTTCTTC

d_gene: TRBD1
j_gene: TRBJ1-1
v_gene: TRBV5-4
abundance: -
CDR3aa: CATKTGGIMNTEAFF
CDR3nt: TGTGCCACCAAGACAGGGGGAATCATGAACACTGAAGCTTTCTTT

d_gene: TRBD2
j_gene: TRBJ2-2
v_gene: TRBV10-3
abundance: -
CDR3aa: CAIRAGDNTGELFF
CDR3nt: TGTGCCATTAGAGCGGGGGATAACACCGGGGAGCTGTTTTTT

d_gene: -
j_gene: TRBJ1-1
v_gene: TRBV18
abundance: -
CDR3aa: CASSPRGGTEAFF
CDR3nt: TGTGCCAGCTCACCACGGGGGGGCACTGAAGCTTTCTTT

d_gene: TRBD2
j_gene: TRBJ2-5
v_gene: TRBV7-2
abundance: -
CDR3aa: CASSLAGASGGETQYF
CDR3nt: TGTGCCAGCAGCTTAGCGGGCGCTAGCGGGGGTGAGACCCAGTACTTC

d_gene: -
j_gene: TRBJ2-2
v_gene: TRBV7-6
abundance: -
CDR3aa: CASSQDYPGELFF
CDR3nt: TGTGCCAGCAGTCAAGACTATCCCGGGGAGCTGTTTTTT

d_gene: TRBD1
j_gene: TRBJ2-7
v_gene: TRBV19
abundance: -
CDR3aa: CASSSPGQGGAYEQYF
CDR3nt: TGTGCCAGTAGTAGCCCCGGACAGGGGGGGGCCTACGAGCAGTACTTC

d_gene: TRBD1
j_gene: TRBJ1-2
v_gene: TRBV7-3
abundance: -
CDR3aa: CASSIQGDYGYTF
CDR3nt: TGTGCCAGCAGCATACAGGGGGACTATGGCTACACCTTC

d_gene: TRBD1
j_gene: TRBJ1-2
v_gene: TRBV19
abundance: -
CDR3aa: CASSLGTGSGGYTF
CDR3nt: TGTGCCAGTAGTCTTGGGACAGGATCGGGTGGCTACACCTTC

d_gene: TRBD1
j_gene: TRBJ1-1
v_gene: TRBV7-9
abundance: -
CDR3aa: CASSPQASGGSYAFF
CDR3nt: TGTGCCAGCAGCCCCCAAGCCTCAGGGGGGTCCTACGCTTTCTTT

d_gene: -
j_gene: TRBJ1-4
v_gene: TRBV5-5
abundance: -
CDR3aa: CASSSQGSANEKLFF
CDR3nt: TGTGCCAGCAGCTCTCAGGGAAGTGCTAATGAAAAACTGTTTTTT

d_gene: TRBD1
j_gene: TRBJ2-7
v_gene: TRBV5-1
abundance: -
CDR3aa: CASSSREGAHGYF
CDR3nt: TGCGCCAGCAGCTCGCGTGAGGGGGCACATGGGTACTTC

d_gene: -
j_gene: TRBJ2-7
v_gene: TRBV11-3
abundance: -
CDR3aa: CASSLDWGHGDEQYF
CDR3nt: TGTGCCAGCAGCTTAGATTGGGGGCACGGGGACGAGCAGTACTTC

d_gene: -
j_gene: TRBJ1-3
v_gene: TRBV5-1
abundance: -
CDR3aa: CASSVQGKSDTIYF
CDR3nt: TGCGCCAGCAGCGTGCAGGGAAAATCGGACACCATATATTTT

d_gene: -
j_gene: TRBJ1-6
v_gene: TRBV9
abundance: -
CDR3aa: CASSVVPESSYNSPLHF
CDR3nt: TGTGCCAGCAGCGTAGTCCCCGAGAGCTCCTATAATTCACCCCTCCACTTT

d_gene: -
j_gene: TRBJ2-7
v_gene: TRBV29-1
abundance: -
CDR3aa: CSVGQMSYEQYF
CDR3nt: TGCAGCGTCGGACAGATGTCCTACGAGCAGTACTTC

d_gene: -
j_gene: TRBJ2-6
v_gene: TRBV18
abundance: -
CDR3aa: CASSPMGQGRSSGANVLTF
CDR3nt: TGTGCCAGCTCACCAATGGGCCAGGGTCGTTCTTCTGGGGCCAACGTCCTGACTTTC

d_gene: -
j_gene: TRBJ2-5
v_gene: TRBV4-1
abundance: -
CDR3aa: CASSQDIVPNPGETQYF
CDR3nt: TGCGCCAGCAGCCAAGATATCGTCCCAAACCCAGGCGAGACCCAGTACTTC

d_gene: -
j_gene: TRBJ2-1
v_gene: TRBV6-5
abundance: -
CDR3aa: CASSYAGNEQFF
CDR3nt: TGTGCCAGCAGTTACGCGGGCAATGAGCAGTTCTTC

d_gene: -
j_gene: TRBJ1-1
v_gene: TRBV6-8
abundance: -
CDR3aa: CASNARLDSLNTEAFF
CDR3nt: TGTGCCAGCAACGCACGCTTGGACAGCTTGAACACTGAAGCTTTCTTT

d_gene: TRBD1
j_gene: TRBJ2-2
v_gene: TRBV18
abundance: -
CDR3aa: CASSLSRGLTNTGELFF
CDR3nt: TGTGCCAGCTCACTCTCCAGGGGGCTTACGAACACCGGGGAGCTGTTTTTT

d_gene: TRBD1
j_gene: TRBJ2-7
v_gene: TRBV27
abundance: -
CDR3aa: CASSTIDREKREQYF
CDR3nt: TGTGCCAGCAGTACGATAGACAGGGAAAAGCGCGAGCAGTACTTC

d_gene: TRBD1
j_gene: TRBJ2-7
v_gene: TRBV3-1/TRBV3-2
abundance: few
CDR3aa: CASSRQGNRGSYEQYF
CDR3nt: TGTGCCAGCAGCCGTCAAGGGAACAGGGGTTCGTACGAGCAGTACTTC

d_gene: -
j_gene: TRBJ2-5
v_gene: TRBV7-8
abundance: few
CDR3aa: CASSPSGLSETQYF
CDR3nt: TGTGCCAGCAGCCCGAGCGGGCTGTCGGAGACCCAGTACTTC